The subject of this entry is one TCR beta chain. The antigen is undetermined. Germline assignment: CDR1 SGHNT and CDR2 YENEEA. The CDR3 spans 15 residues. V was trimmed by 5 bases and J by 0 bases, leaving 12 bases between them. This sample is part of a study of CD8 T cells in ankylosing spondylitis. Study-wide results and limits: Several highly homologous variants made up a TCR beta motif, and this motif appeared characteristic of ankylosing spondylitis blood. Clones that were linked to disease were CD8+ and were relatively rare in peripheral blood. A number of the motif variants had already been described in reactive arthritis synovial fluid and blood. Clones linked to disease were reported to show significant enrichment in matched ankylosing spondylitis synovial fluid.

Each TCR beta library was made by quantitative 5'-RACE that incorporated molecular barcodes. One entry per CDR3 protein results from TCRdb running MiXCR on the 5' RACE reads. The table records over 700,000 distinct CDR3 sequences, around 20% of them present only once. The TCR comes from a male donor with ankylosing spondylitis. The chain is built from TRBV11-3 and TRBJ2-3; D not certain. Sequencing was carried out using blood, either unsorted or a sorted T cell fraction (not recorded which). Written as DNA, the CDR3 is TGTGCCAGCAGCCCATTGATACCTAGCACAGATACGCAGTATTTT. This sequence encodes CASSPLIPSTDTQYF.